This T cell receptor beta chain was recovered during a study of T-cell reconstitution after alpha-beta-depleted transplantation in children. In this sample, this clonotype turned up many times. Researchers prepared the TCRbeta library using unique molecular identifiers, the study reports. TCRdb processed the PCR reads anew with MiXCR; each CDR3 protein has one entry. The repertoire holds about 610,000 distinct CDR3 sequences, with 8% to 11% as singletons. The TCR was taken from a human donor who donated a stem cell graft to a child with acute myeloid leukemia. The input for sequencing was PBMCs from the stem cell graft donor, taken from the stem cell graft.

The CDR3 loop is CATADPTDTQYF. The CDR3 DNA is TGTGCCACCGCAGACCCCACAGATACGCAGTATTTT. V gene TRBV24-1 combines with J gene TRBJ2-3; D uncertain. Trimming left V 9 bases short and J 2 bases short, with 8 bases between. The germline V gene has CDR1 KGHDR and CDR2 SFDVKD. The CDR3 is 12 amino acids.